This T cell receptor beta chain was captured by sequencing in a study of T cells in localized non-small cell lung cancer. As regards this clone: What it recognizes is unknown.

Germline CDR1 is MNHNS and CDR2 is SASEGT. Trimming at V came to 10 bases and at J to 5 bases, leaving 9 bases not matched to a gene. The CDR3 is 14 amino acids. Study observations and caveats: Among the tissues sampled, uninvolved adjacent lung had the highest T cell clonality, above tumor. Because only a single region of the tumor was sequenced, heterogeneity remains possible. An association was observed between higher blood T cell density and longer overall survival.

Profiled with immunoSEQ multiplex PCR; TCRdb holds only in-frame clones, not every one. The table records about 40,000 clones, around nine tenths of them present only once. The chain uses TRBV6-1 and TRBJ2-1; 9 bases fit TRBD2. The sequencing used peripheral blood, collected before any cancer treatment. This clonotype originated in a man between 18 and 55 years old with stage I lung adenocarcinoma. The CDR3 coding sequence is TGTGCCACCAGCGGGGGGCTATGGAACAATGAGCAGTTCTTC. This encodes CATSGGLWNNEQFF.